A selection of T cell receptor beta chains follows, all from one sample in a study of technical replicates of blood from a few donors. Some clones are missing from TCRdb's copy, which holds only in-frame ones; the method was immunoSEQ multiplex PCR. The sample has about 75,000 clones, 95% to 98% seen once. The sequenced sample was T cells isolated from PBMCs. The source is a human donor in good health. Each CDR3 is given with its conserved first and last residue. The order of the fields is CDR3 DNA, CDR3 protein, J gene, D gene, clone size, V gene. D genes are given only for firm matches. Clone size, where shown, is once, few, many, or a class for clones that have expanded.

DNA: TGTGCCAGCAGCTTAACACCGGACAGCAGCTACGAGCAGTACTTC; CDR3: CASSLTPDSSYEQYF; J: TRBJ2-7; D: -; size: -; V: TRBV7-9
DNA: TGCAGCGTAACCGGGACAGGGGTTAACTATGGCTACACCTTC; CDR3: CSVTGTGVNYGYTF; J: TRBJ1-2; D: TRBD1; size: -; V: TRBV29-1
DNA: TGCAGCGTTAAGACGTCTGGAGCCTACGAGCAGTACTTC; CDR3: CSVKTSGAYEQYF; J: TRBJ2-7; D: -; size: -; V: TRBV29-1
DNA: TGTGCCAGCAGTTTTCGCCCGGGACTAGCGGGAGAGGGGGAGCAGTTCTTC; CDR3: CASSFRPGLAGEGEQFF; J: TRBJ2-1; D: TRBD2; size: -; V: TRBV28
DNA: TGTGCCAGCAGCTTACGAGGGTCCTACGAGCAGTACTTC; CDR3: CASSLRGSYEQYF; J: TRBJ2-7; D: -; size: -; V: TRBV5-6
DNA: TGCGCCAGCAGTTCCGGGACTTTACCCTACGAGCAGTACTTC; CDR3: CASSSGTLPYEQYF; J: TRBJ2-7; D: -; size: -; V: TRBV10-1
DNA: TGTGCCAGCAGTCCGTGGGGAGGGGGCGAGCAGTACTTC; CDR3: CASSPWGGGEQYF; J: TRBJ2-7; D: -; size: -; V: TRBV6-5
DNA: TGCGCCAGCAGTCCAGGTAGCACAGATACGCAGTATTTT; CDR3: CASSPGSTDTQYF; J: TRBJ2-3; D: -; size: -; V: TRBV4-1
DNA: TGTGCCAGCAGCGTAGTAGCGGGAGAGGGCGAGCAGTACTTC; CDR3: CASSVVAGEGEQYF; J: TRBJ2-7; D: TRBD2; size: once; V: TRBV9
DNA: TGTGCCAGTAGCCCCCAGTACGACACTGAAGCTTTCTTT; CDR3: CASSPQYDTEAFF; J: TRBJ1-1; D: -; size: -; V: TRBV19
DNA: TGTGCCAGCAGCCCCATTAGCTGGGGCCAAACAGATACGCAGTATTTT; CDR3: CASSPISWGQTDTQYF; J: TRBJ2-3; D: -; size: -; V: TRBV27
DNA: TGTGCCAGCGCTGGGACTACCACAGATACGCAGTATTTT; CDR3: CASAGTTTDTQYF; J: TRBJ2-3; D: TRBD2; size: -; V: TRBV2
DNA: TGTGCCAGCAGTTCCGGGACTACGGAGAGTGGGCCGACCTACGAGCAGTACTTC; CDR3: CASSSGTTESGPTYEQYF; J: TRBJ2-7; D: TRBD2; size: -; V: TRBV28
DNA: TGTGCCAGCAGTCAACCCCTACCCTACGAGCAGTACTTC; CDR3: CASSQPLPYEQYF; J: TRBJ2-7; D: -; size: -; V: TRBV28
DNA: TGTGCCAGCAGGTCCTCGGCGCGACCCGAGGGCTCAGATACGCAGTATTTT; CDR3: CASRSSARPEGSDTQYF; J: TRBJ2-3; D: -; size: -; V: TRBV7-7
DNA: TGTGCCAGCAGTCGACTAGCGGGCTCCTCAGATACGCAGTATTTT; CDR3: CASSRLAGSSDTQYF; J: TRBJ2-3; D: TRBD2; size: -; V: TRBV9
DNA: TGTGCCAGCAGTGTACAGTGGGCCACTAACTATGGCTACACCTTC; CDR3: CASSVQWATNYGYTF; J: TRBJ1-2; D: -; size: -; V: TRBV6-1
DNA: TGTGCCAGCAGTGAGGCGGGGGGCACTAGCACAGATACGCAGTATTTT; CDR3: CASSEAGGTSTDTQYF; J: TRBJ2-3; D: TRBD2; size: -; V: TRBV6-1
DNA: TGTGCCAGCACCGAAGGAGTGGTGGGTGAAGCTTTCTTT; CDR3: CASTEGVVGEAFF; J: TRBJ1-1; D: -; size: -; V: TRBV2
DNA: TGTGCCAGCAGTTTAAGGCTAGCGGGAGTATCAGATACGCAGTATTTT; CDR3: CASSLRLAGVSDTQYF; J: TRBJ2-3; D: TRBD2; size: -; V: TRBV27
DNA: TGTGCCAGCAGCTTAGGGAGGTATGAGCGCCTCACAGATACGCAGTATTTT; CDR3: CASSLGRYERLTDTQYF; J: TRBJ2-3; D: -; size: -; V: TRBV11-3
DNA: TGTGCCAGCAGCTTGGCCGCTAAATCGACAGGGAGCTCCTACAATGAGCAGTTCTTC; CDR3: CASSLAAKSTGSSYNEQFF; J: TRBJ2-1; D: TRBD1; size: -; V: TRBV5-8
DNA: TGCGCCAGCAGGGCCGTCATAGCGGGGGCCTACGAGCAGTACTTC; CDR3: CASRAVIAGAYEQYF; J: TRBJ2-7; D: TRBD2; size: -; V: TRBV5-1
DNA: TGCGCCAGCAGCCTGCTGACAGGCTATGGCTACACCTTC; CDR3: CASSLLTGYGYTF; J: TRBJ1-2; D: -; size: -; V: TRBV5-1
DNA: TGTGCCAGCAGCTTCCAGGGAACGGGCTCCTACGAGCAGTACTTC; CDR3: CASSFQGTGSYEQYF; J: TRBJ2-7; D: -; size: -; V: TRBV7-9
DNA: TGTGCCAGCAGTTTAGACCCTGGGAGGGTGGCTTTCTTT; CDR3: CASSLDPGRVAFF; J: TRBJ1-1; D: -; size: -; V: TRBV27
DNA: TGTGCCAGCACCGCCTCACTAGCGGGAGGGCCGGAAACTCACGAGCAGTACTTC; CDR3: CASTASLAGGPETHEQYF; J: TRBJ2-7; D: TRBD2; size: -; V: TRBV5-4
DNA: TGCGCCAGCAGCTCCGGTCATCCGATCGATGAGCAGTTCTTC; CDR3: CASSSGHPIDEQFF; J: TRBJ2-1; D: -; size: -; V: TRBV5-1
DNA: TGTGCCAGTAGTCCTCAATTGGGCCATCAGCCCCAGCATTTT; CDR3: CASSPQLGHQPQHF; J: TRBJ1-5; D: -; size: -; V: TRBV19
DNA: TGTGCCAGCAGTGAGAGGTATGGGAGGGATACGCAGTATTTT; CDR3: CASSERYGRDTQYF; J: TRBJ2-3; D: -; size: -; V: TRBV6-1
DNA: TGTGCCAGCAGATCTATCTTGAGCGGGGAGCTGTTTTTT; CDR3: CASRSILSGELFF; J: TRBJ2-2; D: -; size: -; V: TRBV6-5
DNA: TGTGCCAGCAGACCAACAGGGGGCAAAGGCTACACCTTC; CDR3: CASRPTGGKGYTF; J: TRBJ1-2; D: TRBD1; size: -; V: TRBV6-5
DNA: TGTGCCAGCAGCTTGGTAGGGGGACCCGAAGATCAAGAGACCCAGTACTTC; CDR3: CASSLVGGPEDQETQYF; J: TRBJ2-5; D: -; size: -; V: TRBV5-6
DNA: TGCGCCAGCAGCTTAATCGCTAGCGGGATGGAGACCCAGTACTTC; CDR3: CASSLIASGMETQYF; J: TRBJ2-5; D: TRBD2; size: -; V: TRBV5-1
DNA: TGTGCCAGCAGCTCCCTGGGGGCCATCCAGGGCTACACCTTC; CDR3: CASSSLGAIQGYTF; J: TRBJ1-2; D: -; size: -; V: TRBV7-9
DNA: TGTGCCAGCAGCCCTCATGCCAGGTACGAGCAGTACTTC; CDR3: CASSPHARYEQYF; J: TRBJ2-7; D: -; size: -; V: TRBV11-3
DNA: TGCAGCGTGGCGGGACGGTACGAGCAGTACTTC; CDR3: CSVAGRYEQYF; J: TRBJ2-7; D: -; size: -; V: TRBV29-1
DNA: TGCAGCGTTGTTGACAGGGTGAACACTGAAGCTTTCTTT; CDR3: CSVVDRVNTEAFF; J: TRBJ1-1; D: TRBD1; size: -; V: TRBV29-1
DNA: TGTGCCAGCAGCTGGAAAAGGGGGGGAGATACGCAGTATTTT; CDR3: CASSWKRGGDTQYF; J: TRBJ2-3; D: -; size: -; V: TRBV7-2
DNA: TGTGCCAACCTGATGTGGAAGGTGTGGGGGCCGGATAGCAATCAGCCCCAGCATTTT; CDR3: CANLMWKVWGPDSNQPQHF; J: TRBJ1-5; D: -; size: -; V: TRBV21-1
DNA: TGTGCCAGCAGTACGCCCGGGACTAGCGCCTACGAGCAGTACTTC; CDR3: CASSTPGTSAYEQYF; J: TRBJ2-7; D: TRBD2; size: -; V: TRBV28
DNA: TGCGCCAGCAATGCATACCTGACAGGGGGCACTGAAGCTTTCTTT; CDR3: CASNAYLTGGTEAFF; J: TRBJ1-1; D: TRBD1; size: -; V: TRBV4-1
DNA: TGCGCCAGCAGCTTCGGGAACACCATATATTTT; CDR3: CASSFGNTIYF; J: TRBJ1-3; D: -; size: once; V: TRBV5-1
DNA: TGTGCCAGCAGTCGGAGTAGCAATCAGCCCCAGCATTTT; CDR3: CASSRSSNQPQHF; J: TRBJ1-5; D: -; size: once; V: TRBV6-6